The T cell receptor (beta chain) under discussion was sequenced for a study of T cell changes during pregnancy in multiple sclerosis. Clones were sequenced by immunoSEQ multiplex PCR, and TCRdb holds only the in-frame ones, with some missing. The repertoire holds around 69,000 clones, with roughly 90% as singletons. This CDR3 region has 14 residues. Germline V gene data show CDR1 as SGHAT and CDR2 as FQNNGV. Trimming left V 8 bases short and J 0 bases short, with 11 bases between. The rearrangement joins TRBV11-2 to TRBJ1-3; a possible D gene is TRBD1 (6 bases). The sequences come from peripheral blood, collected in the first trimester of pregnancy. The TCR originated in a female donor with multiple sclerosis, enrolled in a pregnancy study. CDR3 residues: CASAGDNSGNTIYF. The CDR3 nucleotides are TGTGCCAGCGCAGGGGACAACTCTGGAAACACCATATATTTT.